One T cell receptor (beta chain) is described in this entry. This sample was included in a study of CD8 T cells in Susac syndrome. CDR3 size: 13 residues. Germline V gene lookup returns CDR1 SEHNR and CDR2 FQNEAQ (reference sequence). V lost 6 bases to trimming and J lost 4 bases, with 12 bases between them. After extraction with the RNeasy kit, 0.5 to 1 ug of the RNA was reverse transcribed using random hexamers. TCRdb called the immunoSEQ multiplex PCR reads again in MiXCR, with one record for every CDR3 protein. The data contain roughly 200,000 distinct CDR3 sequences, around 95% of them singletons.

The sample taken for sequencing was CD4+ T cells from PBMCs. The TCR was taken from a human donor with multiple sclerosis. The gene calls are TRBV7-9 and TRBJ1-2; D is possibly TRBD1 (6 bases). The CDR3 DNA reads TGTGCCAGCAGTAGCAGGGGAGGCTATGGCTACACCTTC. This encodes CASSSRGGYGYTF.